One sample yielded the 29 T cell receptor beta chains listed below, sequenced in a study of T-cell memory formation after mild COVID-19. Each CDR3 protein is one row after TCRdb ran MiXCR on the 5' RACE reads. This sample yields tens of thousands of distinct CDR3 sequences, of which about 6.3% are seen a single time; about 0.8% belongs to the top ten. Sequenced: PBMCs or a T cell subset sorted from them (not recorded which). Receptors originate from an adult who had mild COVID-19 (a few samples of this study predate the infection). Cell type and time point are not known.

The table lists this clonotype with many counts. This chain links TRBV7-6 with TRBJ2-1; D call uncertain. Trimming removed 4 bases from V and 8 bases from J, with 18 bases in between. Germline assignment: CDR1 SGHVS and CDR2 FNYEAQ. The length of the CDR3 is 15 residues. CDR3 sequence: CASSSGQVGLDEQFF. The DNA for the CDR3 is TGTGCCAGCAGCTCCGGTCAGGTCGGGCTGGATGAGCAGTTCTTC.

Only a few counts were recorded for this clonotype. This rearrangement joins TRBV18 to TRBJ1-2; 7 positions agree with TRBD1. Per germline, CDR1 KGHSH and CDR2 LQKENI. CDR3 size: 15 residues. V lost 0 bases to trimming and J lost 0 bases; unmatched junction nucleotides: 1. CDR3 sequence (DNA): TGTGCCAGCTCACCACCAGGACAGGCTAACTATGGCTACACCTTC. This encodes CASSPPGQANYGYTF.

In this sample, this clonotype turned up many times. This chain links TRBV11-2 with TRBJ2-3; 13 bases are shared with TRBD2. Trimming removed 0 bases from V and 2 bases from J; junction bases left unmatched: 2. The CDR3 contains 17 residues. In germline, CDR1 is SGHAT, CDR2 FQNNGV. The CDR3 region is CASSLDGTSGTTDTQYF. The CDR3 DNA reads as TGTGCCAGCAGCTTAGATGGGACTAGCGGGACCACAGATACGCAGTATTTT.

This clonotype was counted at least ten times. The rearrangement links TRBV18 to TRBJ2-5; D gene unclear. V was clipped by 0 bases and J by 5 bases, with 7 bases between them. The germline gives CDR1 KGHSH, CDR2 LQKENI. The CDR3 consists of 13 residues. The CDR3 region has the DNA TGTGCCAGCTCACCACCGGGCAGTGAGACCCAGTACTTC. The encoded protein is CASSPPGSETQYF.

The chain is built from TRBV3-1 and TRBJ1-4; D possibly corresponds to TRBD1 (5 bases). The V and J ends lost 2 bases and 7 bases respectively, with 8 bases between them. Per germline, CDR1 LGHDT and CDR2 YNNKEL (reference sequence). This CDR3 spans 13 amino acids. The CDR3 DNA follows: TGTGCCAGCAGCCAATACAGGACTGAAAAACTGTTTTTT. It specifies CASSQYRTEKLFF.

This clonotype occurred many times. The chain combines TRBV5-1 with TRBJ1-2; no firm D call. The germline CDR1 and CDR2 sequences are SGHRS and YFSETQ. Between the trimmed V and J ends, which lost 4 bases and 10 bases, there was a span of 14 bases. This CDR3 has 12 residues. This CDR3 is CASSREPPLYTF. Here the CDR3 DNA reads TGCGCCAGCAGCCGCGAGCCCCCCCTCTACACCTTC.

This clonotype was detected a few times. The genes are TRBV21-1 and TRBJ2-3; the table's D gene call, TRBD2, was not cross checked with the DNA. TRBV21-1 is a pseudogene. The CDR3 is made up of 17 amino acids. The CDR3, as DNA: TGTGCCAGCAGCAAAGCGGCGGACACTCCCGTGGCAGATACGCAGTATTTT. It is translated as CASSKAADTPVADTQYF.

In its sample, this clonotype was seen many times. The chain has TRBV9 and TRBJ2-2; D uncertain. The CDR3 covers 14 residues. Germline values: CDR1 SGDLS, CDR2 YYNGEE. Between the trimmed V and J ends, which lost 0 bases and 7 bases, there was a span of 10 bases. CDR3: CASSVDITVGELFF. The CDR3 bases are TGTGCCAGCAGCGTAGATATTACCGTCGGGGAGCTGTTTTTT. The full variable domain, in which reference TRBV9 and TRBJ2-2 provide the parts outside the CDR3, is DSGVTQTPKHLITATGQRVTLRCSPRSGDLSVYWYQQSLDQGLQFLIQYYNGEERAKGNILERFSAQQFPDLHSELNLSSLELGDSALYFCASSVDITVGELFFGEGSRLTVL.

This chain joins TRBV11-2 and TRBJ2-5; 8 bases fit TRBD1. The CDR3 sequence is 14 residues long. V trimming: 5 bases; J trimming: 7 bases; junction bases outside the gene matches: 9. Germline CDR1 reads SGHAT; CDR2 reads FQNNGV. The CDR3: CASSGIQGDGTQYF. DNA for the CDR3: TGTGCCAGCAGCGGAATACAGGGGGACGGGACCCAGTACTTC. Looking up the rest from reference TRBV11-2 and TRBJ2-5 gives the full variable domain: EAGVAQSPRYKIIEKRQSVAFWCNPISGHATLYWYQQILGQGPKLLIQFQNNGVVDDSQLPKDRFSAERLKGVDSTLKIQPAKLEDSAVYLCASSGIQGDGTQYFGPGTRLLVL.

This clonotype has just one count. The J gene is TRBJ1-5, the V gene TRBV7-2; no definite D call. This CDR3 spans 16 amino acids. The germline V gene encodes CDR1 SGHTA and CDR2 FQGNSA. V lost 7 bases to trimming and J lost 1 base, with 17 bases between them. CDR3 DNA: TGTGCCAGCATCCTTAGCCGGTTAAGAAGCAATCAGCCCCAGCATTTT. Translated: CASILSRLRSNQPQHF.

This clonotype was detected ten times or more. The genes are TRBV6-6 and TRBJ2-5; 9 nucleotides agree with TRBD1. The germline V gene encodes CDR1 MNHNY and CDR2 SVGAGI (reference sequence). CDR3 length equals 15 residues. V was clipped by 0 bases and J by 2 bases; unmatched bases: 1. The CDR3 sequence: CASSYSGQGQETQYF. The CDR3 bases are TGTGCCAGCAGTTACTCGGGACAGGGTCAAGAGACCCAGTACTTC.

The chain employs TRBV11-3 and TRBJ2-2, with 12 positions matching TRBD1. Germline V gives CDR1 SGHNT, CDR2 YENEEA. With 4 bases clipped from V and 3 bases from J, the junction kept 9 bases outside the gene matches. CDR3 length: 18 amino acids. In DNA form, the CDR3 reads TGTGCCAGCAGCTCAAGGGACAGGGGGCGTTTGTACACCGGGGAGCTGTTTTTT. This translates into CASSSRDRGRLYTGELFF.

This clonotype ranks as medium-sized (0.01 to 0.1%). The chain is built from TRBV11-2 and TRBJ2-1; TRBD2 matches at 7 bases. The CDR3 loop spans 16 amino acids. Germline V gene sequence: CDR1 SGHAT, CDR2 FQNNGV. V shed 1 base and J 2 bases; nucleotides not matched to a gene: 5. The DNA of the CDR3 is TGTGCCAGCAGCTTAGTGGGCGGGGGAACCTACAATGAGCAGTTCTTC. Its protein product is CASSLVGGGTYNEQFF. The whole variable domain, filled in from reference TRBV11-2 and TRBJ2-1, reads EAGVAQSPRYKIIEKRQSVAFWCNPISGHATLYWYQQILGQGPKLLIQFQNNGVVDDSQLPKDRFSAERLKGVDSTLKIQPAKLEDSAVYLCASSLVGGGTYNEQFFGPGTRLTVL.

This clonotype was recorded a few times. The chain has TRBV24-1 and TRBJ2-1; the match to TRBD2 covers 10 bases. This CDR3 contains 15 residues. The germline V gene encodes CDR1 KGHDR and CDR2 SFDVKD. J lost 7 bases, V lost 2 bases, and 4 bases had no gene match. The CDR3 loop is CATSDSTTSGNEQFF. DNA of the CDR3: TGTGCCACCAGTGATTCGACGACTAGCGGGAATGAGCAGTTCTTC.

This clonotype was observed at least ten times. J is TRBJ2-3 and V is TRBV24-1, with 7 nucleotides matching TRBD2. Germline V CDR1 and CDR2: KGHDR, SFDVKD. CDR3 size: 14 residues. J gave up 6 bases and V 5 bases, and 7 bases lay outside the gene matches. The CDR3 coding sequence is TGTGCCACCAGTGCCCGGGGGGTGGGCGATACGCAGTATTTT. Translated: CATSARGVGDTQYF.

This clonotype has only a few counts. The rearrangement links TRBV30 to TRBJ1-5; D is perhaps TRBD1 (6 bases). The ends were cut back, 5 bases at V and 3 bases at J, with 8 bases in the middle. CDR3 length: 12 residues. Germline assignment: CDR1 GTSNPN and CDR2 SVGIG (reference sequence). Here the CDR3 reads CAWGTPNQPQHF. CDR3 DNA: TGTGCCTGGGGGACACCCAATCAGCCCCAGCATTTT.

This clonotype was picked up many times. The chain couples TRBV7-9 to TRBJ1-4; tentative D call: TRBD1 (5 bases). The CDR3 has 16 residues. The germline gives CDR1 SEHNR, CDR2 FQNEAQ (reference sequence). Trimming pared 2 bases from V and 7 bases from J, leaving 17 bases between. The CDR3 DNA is TGTGCCAGCAGCTTAACTCAGGGCCCTAGGGGTGAAAAACTGTTTTTT. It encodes CASSLTQGPRGEKLFF.

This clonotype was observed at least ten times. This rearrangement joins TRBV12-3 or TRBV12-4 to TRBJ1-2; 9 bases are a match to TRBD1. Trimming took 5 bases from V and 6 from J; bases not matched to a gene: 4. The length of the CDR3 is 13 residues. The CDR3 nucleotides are TGTGCCAGCAGTGCCGGGACAGGGAATGGCTACACCTTC. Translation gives CASSAGTGNGYTF.

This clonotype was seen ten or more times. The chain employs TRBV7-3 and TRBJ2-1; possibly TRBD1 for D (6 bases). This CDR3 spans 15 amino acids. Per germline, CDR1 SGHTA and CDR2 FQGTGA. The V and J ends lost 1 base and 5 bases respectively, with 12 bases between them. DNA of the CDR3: TGTGCCAGCAGCTTAATGTTGGCAGGGGACAATGAGCAGTTCTTC. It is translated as CASSLMLAGDNEQFF.

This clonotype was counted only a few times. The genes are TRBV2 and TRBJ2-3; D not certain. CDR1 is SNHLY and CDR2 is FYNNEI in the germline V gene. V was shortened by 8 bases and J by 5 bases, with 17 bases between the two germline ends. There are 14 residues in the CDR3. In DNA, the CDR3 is TGTGCCAGCCTCCGAACACCCTCCGGAGATACGCAGTATTTT. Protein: CASLRTPSGDTQYF.

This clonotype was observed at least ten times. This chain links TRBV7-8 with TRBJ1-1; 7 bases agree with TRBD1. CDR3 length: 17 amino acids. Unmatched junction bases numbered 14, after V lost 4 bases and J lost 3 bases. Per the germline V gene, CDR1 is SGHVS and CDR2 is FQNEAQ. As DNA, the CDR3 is TGTGCCAGCAGCTCATCTTTACAGGGGAGGGCGGACACTGAAGCTTTCTTT. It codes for CASSSSLQGRADTEAFF.

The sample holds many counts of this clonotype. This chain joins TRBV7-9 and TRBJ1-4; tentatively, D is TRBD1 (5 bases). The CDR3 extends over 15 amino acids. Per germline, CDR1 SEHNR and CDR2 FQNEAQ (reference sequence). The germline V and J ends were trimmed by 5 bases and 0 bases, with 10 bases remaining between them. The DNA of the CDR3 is TGTGCCAGCAGCATCCGACAGACAACTAATGAAAAACTGTTTTTT. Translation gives CASSIRQTTNEKLFF.

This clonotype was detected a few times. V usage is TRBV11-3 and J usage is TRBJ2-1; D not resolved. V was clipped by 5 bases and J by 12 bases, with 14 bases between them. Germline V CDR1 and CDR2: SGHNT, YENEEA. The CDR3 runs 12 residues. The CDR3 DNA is TGTGCCAGCAGCCCGGACCGGAACGGGCAGTTCTTC. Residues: CASSPDRNGQFF.

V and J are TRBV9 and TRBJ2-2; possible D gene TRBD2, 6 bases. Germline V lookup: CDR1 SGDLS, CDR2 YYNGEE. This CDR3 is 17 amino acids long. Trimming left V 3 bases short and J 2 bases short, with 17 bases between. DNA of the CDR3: TGTGCCAGCAGCGGTCCCCAGGGACTCCGAAACACCGGGGAGCTGTTTTTT. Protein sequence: CASSGPQGLRNTGELFF.

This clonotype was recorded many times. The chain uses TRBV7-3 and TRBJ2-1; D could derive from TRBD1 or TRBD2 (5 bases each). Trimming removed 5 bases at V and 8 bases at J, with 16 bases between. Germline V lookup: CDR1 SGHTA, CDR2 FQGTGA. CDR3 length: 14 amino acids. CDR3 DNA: TGTGCCAGCAGCCCCTGGGGACGGAGCGATGAGCAGTTCTTC. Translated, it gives CASSPWGRSDEQFF.

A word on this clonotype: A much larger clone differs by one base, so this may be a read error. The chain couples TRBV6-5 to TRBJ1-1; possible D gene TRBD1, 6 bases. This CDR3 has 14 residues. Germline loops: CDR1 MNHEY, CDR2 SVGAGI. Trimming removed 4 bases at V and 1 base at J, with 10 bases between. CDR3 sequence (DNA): TGTGCCAGCAGTTCCCCGACAGGGAACACTGAAGCTTTCTTT. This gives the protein CASSSPTGNTEAFF.

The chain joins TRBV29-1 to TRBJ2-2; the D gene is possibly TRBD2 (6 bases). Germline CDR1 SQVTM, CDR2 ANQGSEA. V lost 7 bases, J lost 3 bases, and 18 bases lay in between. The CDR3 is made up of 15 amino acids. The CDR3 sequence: CSATTGTGDTGELFF. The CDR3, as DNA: TGCAGCGCCACGACTGGGACTGGAGACACCGGGGAGCTGTTTTTT.

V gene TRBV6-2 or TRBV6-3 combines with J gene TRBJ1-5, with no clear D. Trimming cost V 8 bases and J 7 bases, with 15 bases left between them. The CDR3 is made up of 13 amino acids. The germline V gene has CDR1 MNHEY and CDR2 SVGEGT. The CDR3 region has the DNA TGTGCCAGCGGGTTAACGAAGGCGCAGCCCCAGCATTTT. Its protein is CASGLTKAQPQHF.

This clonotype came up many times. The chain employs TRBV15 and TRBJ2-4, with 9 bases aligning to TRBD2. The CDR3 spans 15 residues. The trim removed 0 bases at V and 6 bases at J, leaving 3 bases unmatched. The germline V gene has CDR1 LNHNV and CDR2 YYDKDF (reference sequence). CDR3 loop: CATSREIAGVNIQYF. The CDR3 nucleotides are TGTGCCACCAGCAGAGAAATAGCGGGAGTAAACATTCAGTACTTC.